These 24 T cell receptor beta chains came from one sample sequenced in a study of chemoradiotherapy in HPV16-positive cancers. Sequencing used immunoSEQ multiplex PCR; TCRdb keeps in-frame clones, though not all of them. The table records about 3,400 clones, roughly 95% of them present only once. The sample here was taken from a patient who underwent chemoradiotherapy. The receptors here all came from a human donor with HPV-associated anogenital cancer.

The chain is built from TRBV28 and TRBJ2-5, with D perhaps TRBD1 or TRBD2 (6 bases each). This CDR3 has 14 residues. Germline V gene data show CDR1 as MDHEN and CDR2 as SYDVKM. The V gene lost 9 bases and the J gene lost 2 bases, with 16 bases spanning the gap. CDR3 DNA: TGTGCCAGTCAAGGAGGGGGAGGTCAAGAGACCCAGTACTTC. This encodes CASQGGGGQETQYF.

The chain links TRBV7-8 to TRBJ2-3, with D hard to call. V shed 5 bases and J shed 3 bases, with 21 bases lying between them. This CDR3 contains 17 residues. CDR1 is SGHVS, CDR2 FQNEAQ, per germline. The CDR3 loop reads CASSPRPKYIVTDTQYF. CDR3 coding DNA: TGTGCCAGCAGCCCTCGTCCCAAGTATATCGTTACAGATACGCAGTATTTT.

V usage is TRBV2 and J usage is TRBJ2-2; tentatively, D is TRBD1 (6 bases). With 6 bases removed from V and 3 bases from J, the gap between germline ends came to 11 bases. This CDR3 has 14 amino acids. The germline V gene encodes CDR1 SNHLY and CDR2 FYNNEI. In DNA form, the CDR3 reads TGTGCCAGCAGCCTAAACAGGGACACCGGGGAGCTGTTTTTT. Translation gives CASSLNRDTGELFF.

The V gene is TRBV9, the J gene TRBJ2-3; weak D call: TRBD1 (5 bases). This CDR3 is built from 17 residues. Germline V gene data show CDR1 as SGDLS and CDR2 as YYNGEE. V was trimmed by 3 bases and J by 2 bases, leaving 19 bases between them. CDR3 in amino acids: CASSAYMGQALTDTQYF. The DNA for the CDR3 is TGTGCCAGCAGCGCGTACATGGGGCAGGCCCTCACAGATACGCAGTATTTT.

This rearrangement joins TRBV4-3 to TRBJ1-1; D remains ambiguous. Per the germline V gene, CDR1 is LGHNA and CDR2 is YSLEER. With 1 base removed from V and 1 base from J, the gap between germline ends came to 7 bases. CDR3 length: 14 amino acids. The CDR3 region is CASSQGGSNTEAFF. Here the CDR3 DNA reads TGCGCCAGCAGCCAAGGAGGGTCGAACACTGAAGCTTTCTTT.

The J gene is TRBJ2-2, the V gene TRBV28; no clear D gene. The germline gives CDR1 MDHEN, CDR2 SYDVKM. V lost 5 bases and J lost 2, with 12 bases in between. This CDR3 is 15 amino acids long. The CDR3 region has the DNA TGTGCCAGCAGTACTCAAACAGCTAACACCGGGGAGCTGTTTTTT. It is translated as CASSTQTANTGELFF.

The chain is built from TRBV19 and TRBJ1-2; 12 nucleotides agree with TRBD1. Looked up from germline, CDR1 is LNHDA and CDR2 is SQIVND (reference sequence). The CDR3 sequence is 17 residues long. Trimming at V came to 3 bases and at J to 1 base, leaving 6 bases not matched to a gene. DNA for the CDR3: TGTGCCAGTAGTATCCCGGGACAGGGGGCCCGTAACTATGGCTACACCTTC. This gives the protein CASSIPGQGARNYGYTF.

The CDR3 here is CATSRDKLEPAYEQYF. CDR3 in DNA: TGTGCCACCAGCAGAGATAAGTTGGAACCAGCCTACGAGCAGTACTTC. The chain combines TRBV15 with TRBJ2-7, with no clear D. V was clipped by 0 bases and J by 2 bases, with 14 bases between them. This CDR3 has 16 amino acids. CDR1 and CDR2 (germline): LNHNV, YYDKDF (reference sequence).

In this sample, this clone turned up once. The chain has TRBV30 and TRBJ2-2, with D perhaps being TRBD1 or TRBD2 (5 bases each). V was cut by 1 base and J by 7 bases, with 10 bases left in between. Per germline, CDR1 GTSNPN and CDR2 SVGIG (reference sequence). This CDR3 is built from 13 residues. The CDR3 spells CAWSASRGGELFF. CDR3 bases: TGTGCCTGGAGTGCCTCGAGGGGCGGGGAGCTGTTTTTT.

The rearrangement joins TRBV27 to TRBJ1-2; D possibly corresponds to TRBD1 (5 bases). CDR3 length: 14 residues. From germline, CDR1 is MNHEY and CDR2 SMNVEV (reference sequence). The V end was cut by 0 bases, the J end by 10 bases, with 15 bases between. CDR3 sequence: CASSLSPGTQTYTF. The CDR3 DNA is TGTGCCAGCAGTTTATCACCAGGGACCCAAACCTACACCTTC.

Here the CDR3 DNA reads TGCGCCAGCAGCCAAGTTTGGGGACAGCTTAATTCACCCCTCCACTTT. As protein: CASSQVWGQLNSPLHF. The rearrangement uses TRBV4-3 and TRBJ1-6; 7 nucleotides line up with TRBD1. J lost 6 bases, V lost 1 base, and 6 bases had no gene match. The CDR3 runs to 16 residues. Germline V gives CDR1 LGHNA, CDR2 YSLEER.

This chain links TRBV2 with TRBJ2-7; D gene unclear. The CDR3 loop spans 11 amino acids. With 7 bases removed from V and 0 bases from J, the gap between germline ends came to 4 bases. Germline-derived CDR1 and CDR2 are SNHLY and FYNNEI. CDR3 region: CASTVSYEQYF. In nucleotides, the CDR3 is TGTGCCAGCACAGTCTCCTACGAGCAGTACTTC. The full variable domain, with the rest looked up from reference TRBV2 and TRBJ2-7, is EPEVTQTPSHQVTQMGQEVILRCVPISNHLYFYWYRQILGQKVEFLVSFYNNEISEKSEIFDDQFSVERPDGSNFTLKIRSTKLEDSAMYFCASTVSYEQYFGPGTRLTVT.

This clone was found once. The chain links TRBV5-1 to TRBJ1-1; 8 nucleotides agree with TRBD1. CDR1 is SGHRS, CDR2 YFSETQ, per germline. V dropped 4 bases and J dropped 5; count of bases not matched to a gene: 10. The CDR3 is 15 residues long. Here the CDR3 reads CASSPDRERKTEAFF. The CDR3 bases are TGCGCCAGCAGCCCGGACAGGGAGAGAAAGACTGAAGCTTTCTTT.

The chain combines TRBV27 with TRBJ2-1; D might be TRBD1 or TRBD2, each matching 6 bases. This CDR3 has 15 amino acids. Per germline, CDR1 MNHEY and CDR2 SMNVEV (reference sequence). V was trimmed by 2 bases and J by 1 base, leaving 9 bases between them. For the CDR3, the DNA is TGTGCCAGCAGTTTACGGGGGCGTTCCTACAATGAGCAGTTCTTC. It specifies CASSLRGRSYNEQFF.

J is TRBJ1-1 and V is TRBV4-1; D is possibly TRBD1 (5 bases). V lost 6 bases and J 3 bases, leaving 11 bases between the germline ends. Looked up from germline, CDR1 is MGHRA and CDR2 is YSYEKL. There are 13 residues in the CDR3. CDR3 DNA sequence: TGCGCCAGCAGGAAGGGGCTGGACACTGAAGCTTTCTTT. Translation gives CASRKGLDTEAFF.

This chain uses TRBV19 with TRBJ1-5, with a possible D match to TRBD1 (5 bases). This CDR3 spans 17 amino acids. V dropped 1 base and J dropped 6 bases, with 19 bases sitting between them. Germline V lookup: CDR1 LNHDA, CDR2 SQIVND (reference sequence). CDR3 sequence: CASSIALGGKRGQPQHF. DNA for the CDR3: TGTGCCAGTAGTATAGCCCTTGGGGGAAAGCGTGGTCAGCCCCAGCATTTT.

The rearrangement links TRBV4-3 to TRBJ1-3; unclear D gene. Per germline, CDR1 LGHNA and CDR2 YSLEER. The length of the CDR3 is 17 residues. Trimming removed 2 bases from V and 0 bases from J, with 14 bases in between. Here the CDR3 reads CASSQSRARSSGNTIYF. CDR3 DNA sequence: TGCGCCAGCAGCCAATCCAGAGCCCGCAGCTCTGGAAACACCATATATTTT.

V and J are TRBV4-2 and TRBJ1-1; D gene ambiguous. The germline V gene has CDR1 LGHNA and CDR2 YNFKEQ. This CDR3 contains 16 residues. Deletions cut 8 bases from V and 0 bases from J, with 19 bases between. The CDR3 DNA reads as TGTGCCAGCCTCCCTCTCGGAAGCGTTGTGAACACTGAAGCTTTCTTT. This codes for CASLPLGSVVNTEAFF.

This clone was seen only once. V usage is TRBV27 and J usage is TRBJ2-7; 11 nucleotides agree with TRBD1. Trimming at V came to 6 bases and at J to 5 bases, leaving 3 bases not matched to a gene. Germline V lookup: CDR1 MNHEY, CDR2 SMNVEV (reference sequence). The CDR3 has 13 amino acids. CDR3 nucleotide sequence: TGTGCCAGCAGGGGACAGGGGGACAACGAGCAGTACTTC. Translation: CASRGQGDNEQYF.

J is TRBJ2-5 and V is TRBV11-2; 10 bases align to TRBD2. Germline CDR1 SGHAT, CDR2 FQNNGV. The junction had 11 bases not matched to a gene; V was cut back by 4 bases and J by 6 bases. This CDR3 region has 16 residues. The CDR3 loop is CASSWGTSAPPKTQYF. Here the CDR3 DNA reads TGTGCCAGCAGCTGGGGGACTAGCGCCCCCCCGAAGACCCAGTACTTC.

The chain carries TRBV10-3 and TRBJ1-1; TRBD1 might be the D (6 bases). Germline loops: CDR1 ENHRY, CDR2 SYGVKD. The germline V and J ends were trimmed by 0 bases and 3 bases, with 8 bases remaining between them. The CDR3 totals 14 residues. The CDR3 loop is CAISESGGHTEAFF. Written as DNA, the CDR3 is TGTGCCATCAGTGAGTCTGGGGGGCACACTGAAGCTTTCTTT.

The chain has TRBV15 and TRBJ1-2; D is uncertain. V shed 0 bases and J shed 2 bases, with 7 bases lying between them. Per germline, CDR1 LNHNV and CDR2 YYDKDF (reference sequence). CDR3 length: 14 amino acids. For the CDR3, the DNA is TGTGCCACCAGCAGAGATATACGGAACTATGGCTACACCTTC. This encodes CATSRDIRNYGYTF.

The chain recombines TRBV7-6 with TRBJ1-1; D gene uncertain. This CDR3 is 19 amino acids long. Germline V gene sequence: CDR1 SGHVS, CDR2 FNYEAQ. V was pared by 0 bases and J by 2 bases, with 22 bases between. The DNA for the CDR3 is TGTGCCAGCAGCTTAGCCCCCCCATCATGGTCCCTAAACAACACTGAAGCTTTCTTT. Amino acid sequence: CASSLAPPSWSLNNTEAFF.

This chain uses TRBV30 with TRBJ2-7; 11 bases are a match to TRBD2. Losses at the gene ends were 7 bases for V and 2 bases for J; bases not matched to a gene: 13. The germline V gene has CDR1 GTSNPN and CDR2 SVGIG (reference sequence). The CDR3 is made up of 16 amino acids. The CDR3 coding sequence is TGTGCCTACTTAATCGAGGGACTAGCGGTAACCTACGAGCAGTACTTC. The encoded protein is CAYLIEGLAVTYEQYF.